These 17 T cell receptor beta chains came from one sample sequenced in a study of T cell changes during pregnancy in multiple sclerosis. Measured with immunoSEQ multiplex PCR; TCRdb has only the in-frame clones, and not every one. Here the sample spans under 95,000 clones, just over 90% being singletons. This specimen consisted of CD4+ T cells from peripheral blood mononuclear cells, obtained before pregnancy. The receptor source for this set is a female donor with multiple sclerosis, enrolled in a pregnancy study.

The V and J genes are TRBV7-3 and TRBJ2-6; D may be TRBD2 (6 bases). From germline, CDR1 is SGHTA and CDR2 FQGTGA. CDR3 size: 15 residues. Trimming stripped 2 bases from V and 3 bases from J, with 8 bases between. CDR3 in amino acids: CASSLAGFGANVLTF. The CDR3 DNA reads TGTGCCAGCAGCTTAGCGGGGTTTGGGGCCAACGTCCTGACTTTC.

This sequence joins TRBV5-1 and TRBJ2-7; D is uncertain. Trimming took 0 bases from V and 1 from J, leaving 8 bases between them. Germline-derived CDR1 and CDR2 are SGHRS and YFSETQ. The CDR3 has 14 amino acids. CDR3 loop: CASSLVSGSYEQYF. In DNA form, the CDR3 reads TGCGCCAGCAGCTTGGTCTCAGGTTCCTACGAGCAGTACTTC.

V usage is TRBV6-5 and J usage is TRBJ2-7; TRBD1 is a possible D gene (5 bases). CDR1 is MNHEY, CDR2 SVGAGI, per germline. There are 13 residues in the CDR3. V shed 5 bases and J shed 2 bases, with 10 bases lying between them. The CDR3 DNA follows: TGTGCCAGCAGTAGGACACTCGCCTACGAGCAGTACTTC. Translated, it gives CASSRTLAYEQYF.

The chain uses TRBV4-3 and TRBJ2-1; D gene ambiguous. The CDR3 totals 14 residues. The V gene lost 1 base and the J gene lost 5 bases, with 9 bases spanning the gap. CDR1 is LGHNA, CDR2 YSLEER, per germline. CDR3 in amino acids: CASSQGLSNNEQFF. Here the CDR3 DNA reads TGCGCCAGCAGCCAAGGACTGTCAAACAATGAGCAGTTCTTC.

Comments on this clone: The junction departs from germline at one end; a sequencing error may be responsible. The chain couples TRBV30 to TRBJ2-1, with TRBD2 as a possible D gene (6 bases). The CDR3 is made up of 10 amino acids. The germline CDR1 and CDR2 sequences are GTSNPN and SVGIG (reference sequence). The CDR3 loop is CAWSRTSLLF. The CDR3, as DNA: TGTGCCTGGAGTCGTACTAGCCTGCTCTTC.

The chain is built from TRBV5-1 and TRBJ2-2; D perhaps matches TRBD1 (5 bases). The V end lost 0 bases, the J end lost 2 bases, and 11 bases lay between the germline ends. Looked up from germline, CDR1 is SGHRS and CDR2 is YFSETQ. This CDR3 is 16 amino acids long. The CDR3 nucleotides read TGCGCCAGCAGCTTGGTAGGGCAGGGAAACACCGGGGAGCTGTTTTTT. It is translated as CASSLVGQGNTGELFF. The variable domain in full, with the rest retrieved from reference TRBV5-1 and TRBJ2-2, is KAGVTQTPRYLIKTRGQQVTLSCSPISGHRSVSWYQQTPGQGLQFLFEYFSETQRNKGNFPGRFSGRQFSNSRSEMNVSTLELGDSALYLCASSLVGQGNTGELFFGEGSRLTVL.

The CDR3, as DNA: TGTGCCAGCAGCTACCTAGCGGGGGCCGCCTACGAGCAGTACTTC. Residues: CASSYLAGAAYEQYF. The chain employs TRBV5-5 and TRBJ2-7; TRBD2 matches at 10 bases. Germline CDR1 reads SGHKS; CDR2 reads YYEKEE (reference sequence). This CDR3 has 15 amino acids. V shed 3 bases and J 2 bases; nucleotides not matched to a gene: 5.

The chain has TRBV7-9 and TRBJ1-1, with D perhaps TRBD1 (5 bases). V lost 1 base to trimming and J lost 4 bases, with 19 bases between them. The CDR3 consists of 17 residues. Per germline, CDR1 SEHNR and CDR2 FQNEAQ (reference sequence). The CDR3 region is CASSLEGHPEWGTEAFF. The CDR3 DNA sequence: TGTGCCAGCAGCTTAGAAGGACACCCGGAATGGGGCACTGAAGCTTTCTTT.

The V call is TRBV19, the J call TRBJ1-2; 12 bases align to TRBD1. In germline, CDR1 is LNHDA, CDR2 SQIVND (reference sequence). CDR3 size: 18 residues. V shed 7 bases, J shed 3 bases, and the junction held 15 bases outside the gene matches. For the CDR3, the DNA is TGTGCCAGTACCAGAAACCGGGACAGGGGGCTTGGGGACTATGGCTACACCTTC. This translates into CASTRNRDRGLGDYGYTF.

This clone was counted a single time. This chain links TRBV10-3 with TRBJ1-5; 7 positions match TRBD1. Germline CDR1 ENHRY, CDR2 SYGVKD. The CDR3 has 19 amino acids. With 0 bases clipped from V and 5 bases from J, the junction kept 16 bases outside the gene matches. The CDR3, as DNA: TGTGCCATCAGTGAGTCAAAGATTCTGAGGGGGCACCTTGATCAGCCCCAGCATTTT. Amino acid sequence: CAISESKILRGHLDQPQHF.

This chain joins TRBV6-1 and TRBJ2-3; D uncertain. There are 14 residues in the CDR3. In germline, CDR1 is MNHNS, CDR2 SASEGT. Trimming shortened V by 5 bases and J by 4 bases, and 13 bases separated the two germline ends. CDR3 coding DNA: TGTGCCAGCAGTCCCGCTAGGTTCGCAGATACGCAGTATTTT. Its translation: CASSPARFADTQYF.

This sequence joins TRBV5-1 and TRBJ1-2; D might be TRBD1 (6 bases). Trimming removed 4 bases from V and 9 bases from J, with 16 bases in between. The CDR3 covers 13 residues. CDR1 and CDR2 (germline): SGHRS, YFSETQ. The CDR3 loop reads CASSERQASSYTF. CDR3 in DNA: TGCGCCAGCAGCGAACGACAGGCGAGTAGCTACACCTTC.

The table lists this clone with a few counts. This sequence joins TRBV19 and TRBJ1-5, with TRBD1 as a possible D gene (6 bases). CDR3 length: 14 amino acids. Germline V gene sequence: CDR1 LNHDA, CDR2 SQIVND (reference sequence). V lost 7 bases and J lost 1, with 11 bases in between. The DNA of the CDR3 is TGTGCCAGTATTTCAGGGGCCAGCAATCAGCCCCAGCATTTT. This encodes CASISGASNQPQHF.

The chain has TRBV11-2 and TRBJ2-5; D gene uncertain. The CDR3 is 13 residues long. CDR1 and CDR2 from the germline V gene are SGHAT and FQNNGV. V was trimmed by 1 base and J by 3 bases, leaving 6 bases between them. The CDR3, as DNA: TGTGCCAGCAGCTTAGCCCGAGAAGAGACCCAGTACTTC. Protein: CASSLAREETQYF.

The rearrangement uses TRBV11-3 and TRBJ1-2; D is unclear. The CDR3 extends over 15 amino acids. Trimming pared 6 bases from V and 0 bases from J, leaving 14 bases between. Germline CDR1 and CDR2: SGHNT and YENEEA. This CDR3 is CASSIEGGTNYGYTF. Written as DNA, the CDR3 is TGTGCCAGCAGTATCGAGGGCGGGACTAACTATGGCTACACCTTC. Full variable domain (remainder filled in from reference TRBV11-3 and TRBJ1-2): EAGVVQSPRYKIIEKKQPVAFWCNPISGHNTLYWYLQNLGQGPELLIRYENEEAVDDSQLPKDRFSAERLKGVDSTLKIQPAELGDSAVYLCASSIEGGTNYGYTFGSGTRLTVV.

V is TRBV2 and J is TRBJ2-3, with D possibly being TRBD1 (6 bases). There are 14 residues in the CDR3. The V gene's germline CDR1 is SNHLY and CDR2 FYNNEI. V was shortened by 2 bases and J by 4 bases, with 10 bases between the two germline ends. The CDR3 loop reads CASSEQGPSDTQYF. In DNA, the CDR3 is TGTGCCAGCAGTGAACAGGGGCCTTCAGATACGCAGTATTTT.

The chain employs TRBV6-6 and TRBJ1-1; perhaps TRBD1 as D (6 bases). Trimming removed 2 bases at V and 4 bases at J, with 14 bases between. The CDR3 is made up of 15 amino acids. From germline, CDR1 is MNHNY and CDR2 SVGAGI (reference sequence). DNA of the CDR3: TGTGCCAGCAGTTACCCTCAACAGGGATTCACTGAAGCTTTCTTT. It yields the protein CASSYPQQGFTEAFF.